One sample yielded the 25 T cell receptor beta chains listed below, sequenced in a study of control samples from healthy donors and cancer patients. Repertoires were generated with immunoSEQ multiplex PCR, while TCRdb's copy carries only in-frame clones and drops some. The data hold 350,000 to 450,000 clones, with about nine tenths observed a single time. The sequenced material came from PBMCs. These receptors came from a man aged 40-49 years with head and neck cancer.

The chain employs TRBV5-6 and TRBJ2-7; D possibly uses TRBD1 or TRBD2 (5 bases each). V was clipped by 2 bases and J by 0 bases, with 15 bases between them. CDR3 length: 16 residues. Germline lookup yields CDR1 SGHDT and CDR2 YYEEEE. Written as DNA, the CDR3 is TGTGCCAGCAGCTTATACCCGGGACCGCCCTCCTACGAGCAGTACTTC. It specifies CASSLYPGPPSYEQYF.

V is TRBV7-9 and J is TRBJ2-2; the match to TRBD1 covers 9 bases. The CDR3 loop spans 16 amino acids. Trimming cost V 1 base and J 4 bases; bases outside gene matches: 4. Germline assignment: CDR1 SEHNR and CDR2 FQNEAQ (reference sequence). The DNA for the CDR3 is TGTGCCAGCAGCTTAGGGGACAGGGCTTTCACCGGGGAGCTGTTTTTT. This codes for CASSLGDRAFTGELFF.

In nucleotides, the CDR3 is TGTGCCAGCAGCCAAGATTTTACGGGGGGGTTGAACACTGAAGCTTTCTTT. Translating gives CASSQDFTGGLNTEAFF. The chain couples TRBV3-1 (or the pseudogene TRBV3-2) to TRBJ1-1, with a weak D call TRBD1 (5 bases). V was trimmed by 0 bases and J by 0 bases, leaving 14 bases between them. Germline V CDR1 and CDR2: LGHDT, YNNKEL (reference sequence). The CDR3 contains 17 residues.

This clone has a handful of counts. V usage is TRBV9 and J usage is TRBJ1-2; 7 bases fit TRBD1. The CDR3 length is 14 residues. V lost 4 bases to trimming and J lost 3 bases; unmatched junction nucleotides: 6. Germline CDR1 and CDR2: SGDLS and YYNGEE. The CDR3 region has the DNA TGTGCCAGCAGCTTACCGGGACAGTACTATGGCTACACCTTC. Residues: CASSLPGQYYGYTF. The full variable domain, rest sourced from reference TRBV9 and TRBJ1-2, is DSGVTQTPKHLITATGQRVTLRCSPRSGDLSVYWYQQSLDQGLQFLIQYYNGEERAKGNILERFSAQQFPDLHSELNLSSLELGDSALYFCASSLPGQYYGYTFGSGTRLTVV.

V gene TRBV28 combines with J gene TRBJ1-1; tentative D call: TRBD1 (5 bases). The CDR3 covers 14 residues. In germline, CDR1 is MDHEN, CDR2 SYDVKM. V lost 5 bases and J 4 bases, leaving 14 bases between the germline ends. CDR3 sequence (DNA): TGTGCCAGCAGTCCCCCGTCGGGGGGCACTGAAGCTTTCTTT. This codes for CASSPPSGGTEAFF.

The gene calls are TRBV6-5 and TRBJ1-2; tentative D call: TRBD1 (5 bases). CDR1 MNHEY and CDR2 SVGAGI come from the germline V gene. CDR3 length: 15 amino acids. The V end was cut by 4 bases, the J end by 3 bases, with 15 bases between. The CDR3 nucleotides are TGTGCCAGCAGTTTTACGGGTGCGGGGGACTATGGCTACACCTTC. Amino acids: CASSFTGAGDYGYTF.

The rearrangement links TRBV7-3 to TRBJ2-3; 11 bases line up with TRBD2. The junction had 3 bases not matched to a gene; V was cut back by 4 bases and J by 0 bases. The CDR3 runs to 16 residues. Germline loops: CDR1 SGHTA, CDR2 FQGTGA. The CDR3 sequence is CASSSTSGASTDTQYF. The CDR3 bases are TGTGCCAGCAGCTCGACTAGCGGGGCTAGCACAGATACGCAGTATTTT.

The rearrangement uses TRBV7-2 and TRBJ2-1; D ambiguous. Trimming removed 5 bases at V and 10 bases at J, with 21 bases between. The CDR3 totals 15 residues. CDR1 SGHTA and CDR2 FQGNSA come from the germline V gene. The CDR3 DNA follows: TGTGCCAGCAGCCCAAGAAGAACGGCATGGGTCGAGCAGTTCTTC. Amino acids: CASSPRRTAWVEQFF.

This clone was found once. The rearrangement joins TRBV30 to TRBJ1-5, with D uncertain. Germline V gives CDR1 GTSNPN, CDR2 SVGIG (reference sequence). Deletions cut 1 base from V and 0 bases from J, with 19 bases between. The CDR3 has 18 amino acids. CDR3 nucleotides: TGTGCCTGGAGTGAGGGTCGCTTGGGCCACCTTAGCAATCAGCCCCAGCATTTT. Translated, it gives CAWSEGRLGHLSNQPQHF.

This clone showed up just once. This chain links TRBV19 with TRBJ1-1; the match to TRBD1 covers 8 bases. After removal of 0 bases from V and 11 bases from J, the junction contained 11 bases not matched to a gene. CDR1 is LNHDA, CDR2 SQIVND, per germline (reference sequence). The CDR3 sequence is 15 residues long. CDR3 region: CASSIDPGTGSWAFF. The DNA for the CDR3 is TGTGCCAGTAGTATAGATCCCGGGACAGGATCTTGGGCTTTCTTT. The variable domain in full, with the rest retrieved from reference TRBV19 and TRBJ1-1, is DGGITQSPKYLFRKEGQNVTLSCEQNLNHDAMYWYRQDPGQGLRLIYYSQIVNDFQKGDIAEGYSVSREKKESFPLTVTSAQKNPTAFYLCASSIDPGTGSWAFFGQGTRLTVV.

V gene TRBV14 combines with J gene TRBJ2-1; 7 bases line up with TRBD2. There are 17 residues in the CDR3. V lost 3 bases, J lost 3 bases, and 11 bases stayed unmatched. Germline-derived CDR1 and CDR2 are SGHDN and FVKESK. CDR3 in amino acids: CASSHDLGREYYNEQFF. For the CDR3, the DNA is TGTGCCAGCAGCCACGATCTGGGGCGGGAGTACTACAATGAGCAGTTCTTC.

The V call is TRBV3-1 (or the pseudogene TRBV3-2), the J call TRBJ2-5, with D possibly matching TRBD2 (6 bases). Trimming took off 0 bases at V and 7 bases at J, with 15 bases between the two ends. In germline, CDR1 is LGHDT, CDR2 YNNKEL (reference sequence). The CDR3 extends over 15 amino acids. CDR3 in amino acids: CASSQELQEGWTQYF. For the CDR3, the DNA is TGTGCCAGCAGCCAAGAGCTCCAGGAGGGATGGACCCAGTACTTC.

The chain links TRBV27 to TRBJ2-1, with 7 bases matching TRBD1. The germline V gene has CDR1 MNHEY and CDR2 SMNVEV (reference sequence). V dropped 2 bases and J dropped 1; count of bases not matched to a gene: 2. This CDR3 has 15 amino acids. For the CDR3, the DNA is TGTGCCAGCAGTTTAGACAGGGAGTCCTACAATGAGCAGTTCTTC. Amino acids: CASSLDRESYNEQFF.

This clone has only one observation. For the CDR3, the DNA is TGTGCCAGCACGGCGAGGGGCGATGAGCAGTTCTTC. Protein sequence: CASTARGDEQFF. The J gene is TRBJ2-1, the V gene TRBV6-5; D tentatively reads TRBD1 or TRBD2 (5 bases each). This CDR3 has 12 amino acids. Trimming pared 7 bases from V and 8 bases from J, leaving 12 bases between. Germline V gives CDR1 MNHEY, CDR2 SVGAGI.

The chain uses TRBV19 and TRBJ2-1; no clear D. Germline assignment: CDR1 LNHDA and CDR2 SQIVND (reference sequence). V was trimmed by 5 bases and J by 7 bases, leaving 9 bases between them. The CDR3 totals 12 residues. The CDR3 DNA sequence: TGTGCCAGTAGTGTTCGACTGAATGAGCAGTTCTTC. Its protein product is CASSVRLNEQFF.

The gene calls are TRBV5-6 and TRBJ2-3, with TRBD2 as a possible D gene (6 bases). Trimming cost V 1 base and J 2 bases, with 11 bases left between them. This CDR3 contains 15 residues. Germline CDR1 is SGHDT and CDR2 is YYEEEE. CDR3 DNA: TGTGCCAGCAGCTTGATTAGCGGACTCACAGATACGCAGTATTTT. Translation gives CASSLISGLTDTQYF.

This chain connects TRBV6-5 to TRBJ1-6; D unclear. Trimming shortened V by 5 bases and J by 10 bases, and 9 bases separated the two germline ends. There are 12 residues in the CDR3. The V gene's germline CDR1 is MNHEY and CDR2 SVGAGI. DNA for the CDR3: TGTGCCAGCAGTCCCCGGGGATCACCCCTCCACTTT. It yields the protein CASSPRGSPLHF.

The CDR3 DNA reads TGTGCCACCAGTGATACAGGAGCAACTAATGAAAAACTGTTTTTT. This sequence encodes CATSDTGATNEKLFF. This chain links TRBV24-1 with TRBJ1-4; D perhaps matches TRBD1 (5 bases). Trimming cost V 3 bases and J 0 bases, with 7 bases left between them. The CDR3 is 15 amino acids. The germline CDR1 and CDR2 sequences are KGHDR and SFDVKD.

The CDR3 is CSVVSGAGGYEQYF. CDR3 DNA sequence: TGCAGCGTTGTAAGCGGGGCAGGGGGCTACGAGCAGTACTTC. The chain couples TRBV29-1 to TRBJ2-7; TRBD1 or TRBD2 may be the D gene (7 bases each). CDR1 is SQVTM and CDR2 is ANQGSEA in the germline V gene. V dropped 4 bases and J dropped 3 bases, with 16 bases sitting between them. This CDR3 region has 14 residues.

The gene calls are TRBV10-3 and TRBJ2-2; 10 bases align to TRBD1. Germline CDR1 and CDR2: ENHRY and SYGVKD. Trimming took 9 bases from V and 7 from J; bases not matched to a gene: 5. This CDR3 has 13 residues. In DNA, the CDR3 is TGTGCCATGGGACAGGGGCCCGGCGGGGAGCTGTTTTTT. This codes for CAMGQGPGGELFF.

The CDR3 DNA is TGTGCCAGCAGCGGGATTTCTGCGGGAGTGTACGAGCAGTACTTC. Its translation: CASSGISAGVYEQYF. The V call is TRBV6-5, the J call TRBJ2-7; 7 nucleotides agree with TRBD2. With V trimmed by 6 bases and J by 4 bases, 12 bases remained unmatched. Germline CDR1 MNHEY, CDR2 SVGAGI. The CDR3 extends over 15 amino acids.

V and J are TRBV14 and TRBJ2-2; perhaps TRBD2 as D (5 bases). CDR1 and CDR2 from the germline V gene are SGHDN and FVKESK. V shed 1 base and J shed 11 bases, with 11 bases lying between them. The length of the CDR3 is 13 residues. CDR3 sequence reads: CASSQGGWSELFF. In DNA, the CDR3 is TGTGCCAGCAGCCAAGGAGGGTGGAGCGAGCTGTTTTTT.

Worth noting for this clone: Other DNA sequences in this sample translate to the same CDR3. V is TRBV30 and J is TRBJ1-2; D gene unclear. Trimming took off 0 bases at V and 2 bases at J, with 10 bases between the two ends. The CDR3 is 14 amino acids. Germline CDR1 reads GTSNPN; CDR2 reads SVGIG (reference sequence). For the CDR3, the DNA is TGTGCCTGGAGTGTCCTAGGGAGGAACTATGGCTACACCTTC. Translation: CAWSVLGRNYGYTF.

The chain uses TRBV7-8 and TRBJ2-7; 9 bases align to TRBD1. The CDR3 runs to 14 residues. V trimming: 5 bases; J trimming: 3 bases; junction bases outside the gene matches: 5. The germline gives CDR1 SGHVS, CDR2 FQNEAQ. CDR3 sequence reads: CASSPRDRVYEQYF. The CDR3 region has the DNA TGTGCCAGCAGCCCTCGGGACAGGGTCTACGAGCAGTACTTC.

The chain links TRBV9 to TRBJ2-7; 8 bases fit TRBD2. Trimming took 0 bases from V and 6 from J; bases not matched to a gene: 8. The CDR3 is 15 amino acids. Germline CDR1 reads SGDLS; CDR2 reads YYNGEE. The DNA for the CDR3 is TGTGCCAGCAGCGTAGACGGGACTAGGGCCGGCGAGCAGTACTTC. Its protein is CASSVDGTRAGEQYF.